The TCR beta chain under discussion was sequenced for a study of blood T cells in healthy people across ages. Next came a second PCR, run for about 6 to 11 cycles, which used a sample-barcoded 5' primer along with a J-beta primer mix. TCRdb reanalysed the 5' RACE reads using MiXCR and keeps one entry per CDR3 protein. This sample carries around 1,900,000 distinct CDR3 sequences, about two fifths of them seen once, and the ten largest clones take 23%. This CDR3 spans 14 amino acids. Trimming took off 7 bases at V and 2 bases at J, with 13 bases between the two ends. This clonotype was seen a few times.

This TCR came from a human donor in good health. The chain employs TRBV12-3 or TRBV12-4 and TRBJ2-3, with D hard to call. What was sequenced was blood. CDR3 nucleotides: TGTGCCAGCAATGACCTGTTCCACACAGATACGCAGTATTTT. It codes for CASNDLFHTDTQYF.